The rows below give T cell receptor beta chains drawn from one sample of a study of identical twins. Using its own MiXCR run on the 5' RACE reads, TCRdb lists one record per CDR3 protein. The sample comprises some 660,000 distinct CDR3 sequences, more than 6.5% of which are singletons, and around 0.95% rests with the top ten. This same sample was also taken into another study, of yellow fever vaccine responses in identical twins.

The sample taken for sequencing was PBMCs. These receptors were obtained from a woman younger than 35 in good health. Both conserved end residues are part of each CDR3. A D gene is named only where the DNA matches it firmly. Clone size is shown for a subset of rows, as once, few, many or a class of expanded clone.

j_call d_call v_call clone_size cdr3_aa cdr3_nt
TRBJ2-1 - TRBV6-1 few CASRQPRTDSYNEQFF TGTGCCAGCAGACAACCTCGGACAGATTCCTACAATGAGCAGTTCTTC
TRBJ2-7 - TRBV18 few CASSPLMGTGNEQYF TGTGCCAGCTCACCCCTGATGGGGACGGGTAACGAGCAGTACTTC
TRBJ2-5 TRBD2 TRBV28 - CASDSSGHQETQYF TGTGCCAGCGACTCTAGCGGGCACCAAGAGACCCAGTACTTC
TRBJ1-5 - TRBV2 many CASRGGRRPQHF TGTGCCAGCAGGGGGGGGCGGAGGCCCCAGCATTTT
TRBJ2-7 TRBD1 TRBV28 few CASSTVRQGAQFNEQYF TGTGCCAGCAGTACAGTCAGACAGGGGGCGCAGTTTAACGAGCAGTACTTC
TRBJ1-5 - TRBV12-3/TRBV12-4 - CASNRGGAREQPQHF TGTGCCAGCAACCGGGGGGGGGCGCGAGAACAGCCCCAGCATTTT
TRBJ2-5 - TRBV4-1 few CASTQRPEETQYF TGCGCCAGCACCCAGCGGCCGGAAGAGACCCAGTACTTC
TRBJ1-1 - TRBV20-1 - CSARDRAGSNTEAFF TGCAGTGCTAGAGATCGGGCAGGATCGAACACTGAAGCTTTCTTT
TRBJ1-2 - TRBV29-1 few CSVVTGHLLDYTF TGCAGCGTTGTCACGGGACACCTCCTTGACTACACCTTC
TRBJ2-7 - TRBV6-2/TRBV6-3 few CASSYSPGEGLEQYF TGTGCCAGCAGTTACTCTCCGGGAGAGGGACTCGAGCAGTACTTC
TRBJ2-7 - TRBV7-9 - CASSLVFDSNYEQYF TGTGCCAGCAGCTTAGTTTTTGACAGCAACTACGAGCAGTACTTC
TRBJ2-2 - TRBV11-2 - CASSPSRPGDTNTGELFF TGTGCCAGCAGCCCCAGCCGCCCGGGGGACACGAACACCGGGGAGCTGTTTTTT
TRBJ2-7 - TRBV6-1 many CASSPPIAERTYEQYF TGTGCCAGCAGTCCTCCCATAGCGGAGCGGACTTACGAGCAGTACTTC
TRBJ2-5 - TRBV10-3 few CAISEFTDSSETQYF TGTGCCATCAGTGAGTTCACAGATAGCTCTGAGACCCAGTACTTC
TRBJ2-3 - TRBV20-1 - CSASDRKKTDTQYF TGCAGTGCCTCGGACAGAAAAAAGACAGATACGCAGTATTTT
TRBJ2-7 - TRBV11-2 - CASSSTVNAYEQYF TGTGCCAGCAGCTCGACAGTGAACGCCTACGAGCAGTACTTC
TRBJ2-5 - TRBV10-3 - CAISEPGGGMGQETQYF TGTGCCATCAGTGAGCCAGGAGGCGGGATGGGGCAAGAGACCCAGTACTTC
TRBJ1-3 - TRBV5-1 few CASSFANTIYF TGCGCCAGCAGCTTTGCAAACACCATATATTTT
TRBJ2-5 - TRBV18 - CASSPPQDFAQYF TGTGCCAGCTCACCTCCTCAGGACTTTGCCCAGTACTTC
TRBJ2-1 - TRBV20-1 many CSALLSSSYNEQFF TGCAGTGCTTTACTCTCTAGTTCCTACAATGAGCAGTTCTTC
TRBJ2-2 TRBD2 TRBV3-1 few CASSRASGGFGGGELFF TGTGCCAGCAGCCGAGCTAGCGGGGGGTTCGGAGGCGGGGAGCTGTTTTTT
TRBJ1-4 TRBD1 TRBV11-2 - CASSLGGTGHEKLFF TGTGCCAGCAGCTTAGGGGGGACAGGGCACGAAAAACTGTTTTTT
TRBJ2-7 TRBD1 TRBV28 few CASSGMGTGEGEQYF TGTGCCAGCAGTGGAATGGGGACAGGGGAGGGCGAGCAGTACTTC
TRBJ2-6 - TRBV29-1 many CSVGEPGPGANVLTF TGCAGCGTTGGAGAACCGGGTCCCGGGGCCAACGTCCTGACTTTC
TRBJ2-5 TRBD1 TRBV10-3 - CAISEGQGAGETQYF TGTGCCATCAGCGAGGGACAGGGGGCGGGAGAGACCCAGTACTTC
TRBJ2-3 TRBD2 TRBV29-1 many CSVVAGGSTDTQYF TGCAGCGTTGTAGCGGGGGGAAGCACAGATACGCAGTATTTT
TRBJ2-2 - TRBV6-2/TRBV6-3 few CASSSSSTGELFF TGTGCCAGCAGTTCCTCCTCTACCGGGGAGCTGTTTTTT
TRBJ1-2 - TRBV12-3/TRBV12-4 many CASSKDRGPLYGYTF TGTGCCAGCAGTAAGGACAGAGGCCCGCTCTATGGCTACACCTTC